The 13 T cell receptor beta chains below all came from one sample that was sequenced in a study of blood T cell repertoires in COVID-19. The assay was immunoSEQ multiplex PCR, and TCRdb's table has in-frame clones only and misses some. There are roughly 130,000 clones in the sample; roughly 84% occur only once, and around 13% lies in the top ten. The specimen sequenced was peripheral blood. These receptors originate from a woman younger than 45 who had recovered from COVID-19.

This clone came up a few times. V gene TRBV30 combines with J gene TRBJ1-3; no reliable D call. The V and J ends lost 3 bases and 7 bases respectively, with 7 bases between them. Germline V gene data show CDR1 as GTSNPN and CDR2 as SVGIG (reference sequence). The CDR3 is 11 amino acids. The CDR3 loop is CAWRIGNTIYF. The CDR3 DNA sequence: TGTGCCTGGAGAATTGGCAACACCATATATTTT.

The chain recombines TRBV6-5 with TRBJ2-7; D might be TRBD2 (6 bases). The CDR3 has 13 residues. CDR1 and CDR2 from the germline V gene are MNHEY and SVGAGI. V was clipped by 4 bases and J by 3 bases, with 10 bases between them. CDR3 protein: CASSLTRFYEQYF. DNA for the CDR3: TGTGCCAGCAGTTTGACTAGATTCTACGAGCAGTACTTC.

V gene TRBV19 combines with J gene TRBJ1-3; D remains ambiguous. CDR3 length: 14 amino acids. The germline V gene has CDR1 LNHDA and CDR2 SQIVND (reference sequence). V was shortened by 8 bases and J by 0 bases, with 11 bases between the two germline ends. CDR3: CASSETISGNTIYF. CDR3 sequence (DNA): TGTGCCAGTTCGGAGACGATCTCTGGAAACACCATATATTTT.

Only one count was recorded for this clone. V gene TRBV18 combines with J gene TRBJ2-1, with D possibly matching TRBD1 (5 bases). Between the trimmed V and J ends, which lost 3 bases and 5 bases, there was a span of 14 bases. Germline V gene lookup returns CDR1 KGHSH and CDR2 LQKENI. The CDR3 is made up of 15 amino acids. The chain's CDR3 is CASSPGRQYHNEQFF. CDR3 DNA sequence: TGTGCCAGCTCACCGGGGCGGCAGTACCACAATGAGCAGTTCTTC.

This clone was counted a single time. The gene calls are TRBV5-4 and TRBJ2-3, with D perhaps TRBD2 (5 bases). CDR3 length: 14 amino acids. V was trimmed by 4 bases and J by 6 bases, leaving 15 bases between them. Per germline, CDR1 SGHNT and CDR2 YYREEE (reference sequence). CDR3 sequence (DNA): TGTGCCAGCAGCGCTGACATGGCGGGTGATACGCAGTATTTT. Translating gives CASSADMAGDTQYF.

J is TRBJ2-7 and V is TRBV29-1; the D gene is possibly TRBD1 (5 bases). Germline V gene sequence: CDR1 SQVTM, CDR2 ANQGSEA. V was cut by 6 bases and J by 6 bases, with 12 bases left in between. There are 11 residues in the CDR3. The CDR3 is CSVGHVSEQYF. Here the CDR3 DNA reads TGCAGCGTCGGACACGTCTCCGAGCAGTACTTC.

This chain connects TRBV27 to TRBJ1-5; 9 nucleotides match TRBD1. This CDR3 is built from 15 residues. Germline V CDR1 and CDR2: MNHEY, SMNVEV (reference sequence). J lost 7 bases, V lost 0 bases, and 4 bases had no gene match. The CDR3 sequence: CASSLSQGAGQPQHF. The CDR3 bases are TGTGCCAGCAGTTTATCACAGGGGGCTGGGCAGCCCCAGCATTTT.

The V and J genes are TRBV6-5 and TRBJ1-1; unclear D gene. V shed 6 bases and J shed 5 bases, with 16 bases lying between them. CDR1 and CDR2 from the germline V gene are MNHEY and SVGAGI. CDR3 size: 14 residues. In DNA, the CDR3 is TGTGCCAGCAGCCTCGAAGGGAGTCTTACTGAAGCTTTCTTT. Amino acids: CASSLEGSLTEAFF.

CDR3 in amino acids: CASSSDRGSYEQYF. DNA for the CDR3: TGCGCCAGCAGCTCTGACAGGGGCTCCTACGAGCAGTACTTC. The chain has TRBV5-1 and TRBJ2-7; TRBD1 agrees at 8 bases. The trim removed 3 bases at V and 0 bases at J, leaving 2 bases unmatched. This CDR3 comprises 14 residues. Germline V CDR1 and CDR2: SGHRS, YFSETQ.

The chain uses TRBV5-3 and TRBJ2-3; no clear D. TRBV5-3 is known as an ORF, though its function is uncertain. The CDR3 has 13 residues. V was clipped by 4 bases and J by 2 bases, with 8 bases between them. The CDR3 DNA is TGTGCCAGAAGCCTTAGTTACACAGATACGCAGTATTTT. It codes for CARSLSYTDTQYF.

The chain carries TRBV6-5 and TRBJ2-2, with D tentatively TRBD1 (5 bases). V was pared by 2 bases and J by 6 bases, with 7 bases between. Germline values: CDR1 MNHEY, CDR2 SVGAGI. The CDR3 is 13 residues long. CDR3: CASSYMTAGELFF. CDR3 coding DNA: TGTGCCAGCAGTTACATGACAGCCGGGGAGCTGTTTTTT.

The chain is built from TRBV7-8 and TRBJ2-7, with a tentative D call TRBD1 (6 bases). Trimming cost V 5 bases and J 0 bases, with 20 bases left between them. The length of the CDR3 is 17 residues. CDR1 SGHVS and CDR2 FQNEAQ come from the germline V gene. CDR3 protein: CASSQADWDTSSYEQYF. For the CDR3, the DNA is TGTGCCAGCAGCCAAGCGGATTGGGACACGTCCTCCTACGAGCAGTACTTC.

This clone was counted between two and nine times. V usage is TRBV19 and J usage is TRBJ2-1; the D is unclear. Germline V CDR1 and CDR2: LNHDA, SQIVND (reference sequence). Trimming took 4 bases from V and 7 from J, leaving 14 bases between them. The CDR3 totals 14 residues. CDR3 nucleotides: TGTGCCAGTAGTAAAACCCCGAGTTGGAATGAGCAGTTCTTC. As protein: CASSKTPSWNEQFF.